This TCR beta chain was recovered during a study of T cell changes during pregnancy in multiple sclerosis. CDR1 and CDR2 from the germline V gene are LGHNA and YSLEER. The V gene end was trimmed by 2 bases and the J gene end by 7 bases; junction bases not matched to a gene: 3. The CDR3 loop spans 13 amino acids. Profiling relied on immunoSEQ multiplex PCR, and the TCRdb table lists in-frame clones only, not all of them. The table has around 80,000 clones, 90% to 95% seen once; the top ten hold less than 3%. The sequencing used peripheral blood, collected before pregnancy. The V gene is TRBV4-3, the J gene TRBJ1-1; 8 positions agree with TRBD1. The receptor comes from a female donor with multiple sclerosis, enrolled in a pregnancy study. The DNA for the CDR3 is TGCGCCAGCAGCCAAAAACAGGGGGGTGAAGCTTTCTTT. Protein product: CASSQKQGGEAFF.